What follows are 15 T cell receptor beta chains derived from one specimen sequenced in a study of blood T cell repertoires in COVID-19. TCRdb's table, derived via immunoSEQ multiplex PCR, lists solely in-frame clones and lacks some. The sample consists of approximately 140,000 clones, 84% of them appearing once. The sample comprised peripheral blood. Receptors originate from a human donor in a cohort sampled during active COVID-19.

This chain links TRBV7-2 with TRBJ2-7; TRBD1 agrees at 7 bases. The CDR3 consists of 14 residues. After removal of 5 bases from V and 2 bases from J, the junction contained 6 bases not matched to a gene. CDR1 and CDR2 from the germline V gene are SGHTA and FQGNSA. The CDR3 DNA sequence: TGTGCCAGCAGCAGACAGGGACAAGCCTACGAGCAGTACTTC. As protein: CASSRQGQAYEQYF.

The rearrangement uses TRBV7-2 and TRBJ1-5, with a tentative D call TRBD1 (6 bases). Germline values: CDR1 SGHTA, CDR2 FQGNSA. The CDR3 covers 15 residues. The germline V and J ends were trimmed by 6 bases and 2 bases, with 14 bases remaining between them. In nucleotides, the CDR3 is TGTGCCAGCAGTGAACCAGGGGACGGCAATCAGCCCCAGCATTTT. Translated, it gives CASSEPGDGNQPQHF.

The chain recombines TRBV3-1 (or the pseudogene TRBV3-2) with TRBJ1-1; D is possibly TRBD1 (6 bases). Germline V gene sequence: CDR1 LGHDT, CDR2 YNNKEL (reference sequence). The CDR3 sequence is 14 residues long. The V and J ends lost 5 bases and 1 base respectively, with 11 bases between them. CDR3 nucleotide sequence: TGTGCCAGCAGCACCCGGACAGCGAACACTGAAGCTTTCTTT. Its translation: CASSTRTANTEAFF.

V and J are TRBV27 and TRBJ1-1; no reliable D call. The CDR3 is made up of 13 amino acids. CDR1 is MNHEY, CDR2 SMNVEV, per germline (reference sequence). Trimming removed 7 bases at V and 0 bases at J, with 9 bases between. The CDR3 region has the DNA TGTGCCAGCAAGAGGGCCCTGAACACTGAAGCTTTCTTT. Protein product: CASKRALNTEAFF.

The rearrangement joins TRBV2 to TRBJ2-5; D possibly corresponds to TRBD1 (6 bases). V lost 1 base and J lost 2, with 11 bases in between. Germline lookup yields CDR1 SNHLY and CDR2 FYNNEI. The CDR3 runs to 15 residues. The CDR3 DNA reads as TGTGCCAGCAGTGAAGGAGGGACATATCAAGAGACCCAGTACTTC. This gives the protein CASSEGGTYQETQYF.

The V gene is TRBV10-2, the J gene TRBJ2-2, with 9 nucleotides matching TRBD2. Trimming cost V 6 bases and J 7 bases; bases outside gene matches: 12. Germline CDR1 WSHSY, CDR2 SAAADI. The CDR3 has 16 amino acids. CDR3 coding DNA: TGCGCCAGCAGCCAAAGCGGGGGGTCACGGGGCGGGGAGCTGTTTTTT. Translating gives CASSQSGGSRGGELFF.

The chain links TRBV12-3 or TRBV12-4 to TRBJ2-7; D unclear. The germline V and J ends were trimmed by 2 bases and 5 bases, with 10 bases remaining between them. This CDR3 is built from 13 residues. CDR3 DNA sequence: TGTGCCAGCAGTTTAAGTTACACGAACGAGCAGTACTTC. It codes for CASSLSYTNEQYF.

The chain carries TRBV28 and TRBJ1-1; D not certain. Looked up from germline, CDR1 is MDHEN and CDR2 is SYDVKM. The CDR3 contains 14 residues. The germline V and J ends were trimmed by 7 bases and 6 bases, with 18 bases remaining between them. DNA of the CDR3: TGTGCCAGCAACCCCCCCCCAGGTCTGGCTGAAGCTTTCTTT. Translated, it gives CASNPPPGLAEAFF.

This clone has at least ten counts. The chain links TRBV12-3 or TRBV12-4 to TRBJ1-1; TRBD1 aligns across 7 bases. V lost 6 bases, J lost 1 base, and 2 bases stayed unmatched. The length of the CDR3 is 13 residues. The CDR3 nucleotides are TGTGCCAGCAGGACAGGGAAGAACACTGAAGCTTTCTTT. This gives the protein CASRTGKNTEAFF.

The chain carries TRBV3-1 (or the pseudogene TRBV3-2) and TRBJ2-2, with 11 bases identical to TRBD1. The CDR3 runs to 16 residues. Germline CDR1 is LGHDT and CDR2 is YNNKEL (reference sequence). The trim removed 5 bases at V and 4 bases at J, leaving 6 bases unmatched. The CDR3 spells CASSRGQGAITGELFF. DNA of the CDR3: TGTGCCAGCAGCAGAGGACAGGGGGCGATCACCGGGGAGCTGTTTTTT.

The rearrangement links TRBV14 to TRBJ1-1, with TRBD1 matching over 8 bases. V was pared by 4 bases and J by 4 bases, with 5 bases of the junction left unmatched. The CDR3 has 14 amino acids. Germline V gene lookup returns CDR1 SGHDN and CDR2 FVKESK. The CDR3 spells CASSPTGVATEAFF. CDR3 DNA: TGTGCCAGCAGCCCGACAGGGGTAGCCACTGAAGCTTTCTTT.

The table lists this clone with a few counts. The chain couples TRBV7-2 to TRBJ2-2, with D possibly matching TRBD2 (6 bases). Germline CDR1 is SGHTA and CDR2 is FQGNSA. Trimming cost V 8 bases and J 5 bases, with 18 bases left between them. The CDR3 is 15 amino acids. This CDR3 is CASPPPGASTGELFF. The DNA of the CDR3 is TGTGCCAGCCCCCCTCCGGGAGCCTCGACCGGGGAGCTGTTTTTT.

This clone is a singleton in its sample. The CDR3 region has the DNA TGTGCCAGCAGTAGAGGAACTTACCGCTCCTACGAGCAGTACTTC. Amino acids: CASSRGTYRSYEQYF. The chain employs TRBV27 and TRBJ2-7; D is ambiguous. Trimming removed 5 bases at V and 0 bases at J, with 14 bases between. There are 15 residues in the CDR3. Germline CDR1 and CDR2: MNHEY and SMNVEV (reference sequence).

The chain links TRBV10-1 to TRBJ2-1; 9 nucleotides agree with TRBD2. Germline assignment: CDR1 WNHNN and CDR2 SYGVQD (reference sequence). V gave up 6 bases and J gave up 8 bases; unmatched junction bases: 14. The CDR3 loop spans 16 amino acids. The CDR3 region is CASRTLGGGEYHEQFF. As DNA, the CDR3 is TGCGCCAGCAGAACCCTTGGCGGGGGGGAATACCATGAGCAGTTCTTC.

This clone was found once. This chain joins TRBV3-1 (or the pseudogene TRBV3-2) and TRBJ1-1, with 8 positions matching TRBD1. This CDR3 comprises 15 residues. The V gene's germline CDR1 is LGHDT and CDR2 YNNKEL (reference sequence). J was trimmed by 5 bases and V by 4 bases; bases with no gene match: 9. CDR3 nucleotide sequence: TGTGCCAGCAGCCGCCGGGACAGGATAGAGACTGAAGCTTTCTTT. Protein product: CASSRRDRIETEAFF.